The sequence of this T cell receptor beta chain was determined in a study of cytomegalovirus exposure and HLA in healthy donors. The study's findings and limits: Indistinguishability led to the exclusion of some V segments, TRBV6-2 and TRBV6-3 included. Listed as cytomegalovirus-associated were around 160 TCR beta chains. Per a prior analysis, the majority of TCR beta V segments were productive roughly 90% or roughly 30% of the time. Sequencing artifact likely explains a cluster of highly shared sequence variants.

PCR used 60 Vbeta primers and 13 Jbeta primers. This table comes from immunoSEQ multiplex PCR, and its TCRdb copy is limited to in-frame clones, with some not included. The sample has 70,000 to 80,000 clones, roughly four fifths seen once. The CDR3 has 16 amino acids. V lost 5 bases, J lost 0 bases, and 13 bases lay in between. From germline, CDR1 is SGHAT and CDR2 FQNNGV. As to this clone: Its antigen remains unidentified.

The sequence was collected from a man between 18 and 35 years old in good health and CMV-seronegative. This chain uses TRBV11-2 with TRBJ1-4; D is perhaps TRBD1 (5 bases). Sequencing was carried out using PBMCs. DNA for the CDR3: TGTGCCAGCAGCCCTAACAGGAAAGCAACTAATGAAAAACTGTTTTTT. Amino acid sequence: CASSPNRKATNEKLFF.